A selection of T cell receptor beta chains follows, all from one sample in a study of glioma-infiltrating T cells after dendritic cell vaccination. Generated by immunoSEQ multiplex PCR, the TCRdb table keeps only in-frame clones and is missing some. The data hold over 65,000 clones, with 75% to 90% observed a single time. The source was blood, collected after dendritic cell vaccination. Receptors were obtained from a human donor with glioblastoma. Each CDR3 is given with its conserved first and last residue. A D gene is named only where the DNA matches it firmly. Size is stated for part of the rows, as once, few or many counts, or as a class when the clone is expanded.

clone_size	v_call	j_call	d_call	cdr3_nt	cdr3_aa
.	TRBV5-4	TRBJ2-1	.	TGTGCCAGCAGACCGGCGGAGTACAATGAGCAGTTCTTC	CASRPAEYNEQFF
once	TRBV28	TRBJ2-7	TRBD2	TGTGCCAGCAGCCCTCTCGGGGGGGGGATCTACGAGCAGTACTTC	CASSPLGGGIYEQYF
.	TRBV15	TRBJ1-2	.	TGTGCCACCAGCAGAGATCAAAGGAGGACAGACTATGGCTACACCTTC	CATSRDQRRTDYGYTF
.	TRBV6-1	TRBJ2-5	TRBD1	TGTGCCAGCAGTGAAGGACAGGGACCCCAAGAGACCCAGTACTTC	CASSEGQGPQETQYF
few	TRBV7-6	TRBJ1-4	TRBD1	TGTGCCAGCAGCCGCGGGGGACAGGGGACCGCGGGGGAAAAACTGTTTTTT	CASSRGGQGTAGEKLFF
.	TRBV7-6	TRBJ2-7	TRBD2	TGTGCCACCAGTAAGCGGGAGGGCCTCGAGCAGTACTTC	CATSKREGLEQYF
.	TRBV7-2	TRBJ1-5	.	TGTGCCAGCAGCTTAGCGACACTCAATCAGCCCCAGCATTTT	CASSLATLNQPQHF
.	TRBV29-1	TRBJ2-7	TRBD1	TGCAGCGTTAGCCCCGGGACAGGGGCTTACGAGCAGTACTTC	CSVSPGTGAYEQYF
.	TRBV5-4	TRBJ1-5	.	TGTGCCATGGGGGCGGACGGAGATCAGCCCCAGCATTTT	CAMGADGDQPQHF
.	TRBV9	TRBJ2-1	TRBD2	TGTGCCAGCAGCGTAAGGAGCGGGAGTAGCAATGAGCAGTTCTTC	CASSVRSGSSNEQFF
.	TRBV12-2	TRBJ1-2	.	TGTGCAAGTCGCTTAGCGCGGGGACAGACAGATAATGGCTACACCTTC	CASRLARGQTDNGYTF
.	TRBV7-6	TRBJ2-1	TRBD2	TGTGCCAGCAGCTTAGGATCCCCCCAGACTAGCGGGGGGGGGAGGCAGTTCTTC	CASSLGSPQTSGGGRQFF
.	TRBV27	TRBJ1-1	.	TGTGCCAGCAGAAAGCTAATGAACACTGAAGCTTTCTTT	CASRKLMNTEAFF
once	TRBV5-1	TRBJ2-1	.	TGCGCCAGCAGTCCGGTTGCGGGGTCTATCGAGCAGTTCTTC	CASSPVAGSIEQFF
.	TRBV18	TRBJ2-1	TRBD2	TGTGCCAGCTCACCGAGGACTAGCGGGAGCAATGAGCAGCTCTTC	CASSPRTSGSNEQLF
.	TRBV7-6	TRBJ2-1	TRBD2	TGTGCCAGCAGCTTAGTCGGTAGCGGGGGGGCCTACAATGAGCAGTTCTTC	CASSLVGSGGAYNEQFF
.	TRBV5-6	TRBJ1-5	TRBD1	TGTGCCAGCAGCTTGGGAAGGACAGGGGCCAATCAGCCCCAGCATTTT	CASSLGRTGANQPQHF
.	TRBV6-5	TRBJ2-7	.	TGTGCCAGCAGTTACTCCGCAGGGACCTACGAGCAGTACTTC	CASSYSAGTYEQYF
.	TRBV7-2	TRBJ2-7	TRBD2	TGTGCCAGCACCTCTCGGGGGGGCAATTACGAGCAGTACTTC	CASTSRGGNYEQYF
.	TRBV18	TRBJ2-1	TRBD2	TGTGCCAGCTCACCCCAAAGCTCGGGACTAGCGGGAGTGGATGAGCAGTTCTTC	CASSPQSSGLAGVDEQFF
.	TRBV7-2	TRBJ1-2	TRBD1	TGTGCCAGCAGTATTGGGGACAGGGGTCTTACTAACTATGGCTACACCTTC	CASSIGDRGLTNYGYTF
.	TRBV27	TRBJ1-5	.	TGTGCCAGCAGTTCCGGTTTTCAGCCCCAGCATTTT	CASSSGFQPQHF
.	TRBV7-9	TRBJ2-2	.	TGTGCCAGCAGGACGGACAGAGACACCGGGGAGCTGTTTTTT	CASRTDRDTGELFF
.	TRBV5-4	TRBJ1-1	TRBD1	TGTGCCAGCAGCTTGGCCCGGACAGGGACGAACACTGAAGCTTTCTTT	CASSLARTGTNTEAFF
.	TRBV6-4	TRBJ2-3	.	TGTGCCAGCAGTGACTCCGGCGGGGTCCCGGATACGCAGTATTTT	CASSDSGGVPDTQYF
.	TRBV6-6	TRBJ1-5	TRBD1	TGTGCCAGCAGTTACGGGACAGGGGCCCGCAATCAGCCCCAGCATTTT	CASSYGTGARNQPQHF
.	TRBV4-1	TRBJ2-1	.	TGCGCCAGCAGCCAATGGGAGAGAGTGGATGAGCAGTTCTTC	CASSQWERVDEQFF
.	TRBV5-1	TRBJ2-5	TRBD2	TGCGCCAGCAGCTCCGGGACTAGCGATAAAGAGACCCAGTACTTC	CASSSGTSDKETQYF
.	TRBV5-6	TRBJ2-7	TRBD1	TGTGCCAGCAGCTTGTTGGGACAGGGGGACTACGAGCAGTACTTC	CASSLLGQGDYEQYF
.	TRBV15	TRBJ1-4	TRBD1	TGTGCCACCAGCAGGACTTCCCAGGGGGCTCCTAATGAAAAACTGTTTTTT	CATSRTSQGAPNEKLFF
.	TRBV7-3	TRBJ2-2	.	TGTGCCAGCAGCTTAAGTGCGGGGTCCGCCGGGGAGCTGTTTTTT	CASSLSAGSAGELFF
.	TRBV6-5	TRBJ2-7	TRBD1	TGTGCCAGCCAATTGACAGGGGTCAACGAGCAGTACTTC	CASQLTGVNEQYF
.	TRBV7-9	TRBJ2-3	.	TGTGCCAGCAGCCCCGTCCTGGGAGGGGGTGATACGCAGTATTTT	CASSPVLGGGDTQYF